This T cell receptor (beta chain) appears in the sequencing data of a study of blood T cell repertoires in COVID-19 (dated by TCRdb to about 2020). Regarding the research as a whole: Recovered participants in ImmuneRACE Cohort 3 were defined by two consecutive negative NP/OP PCR tests, clearance by a healthcare professional, or resolution of symptoms. Samples were obtained from the ongoing ImmuneRACE study (first 160 participants) and from 1,254 subjects provided by 6 global collaborators. The prospective study material was composed of cDNA or gDNA derived from T cells, B-cell-depleted T cells, or PBMCs. A freely available public database, intended as a resource for researchers studying the immune response to SARS-CoV-2, is where the repertoires were released. The dataset comprised deeply sampled blood TCRbeta repertoires from subjects exposed to, actively infected with, or recovered from COVID-19. The collaborator samples originated in the United States, Italy and Spain and spanned the acute and convalescent phases of COVID-19. Where available, HLA class I and class II types were obtained from metadata supplied by the sample provider rather than from assay-based typing. The sample metadata nearly always contained a de-identified subject ID, COVID-19 status, age in years and sex.

The germline V gene supplies CDR1 SGHRS and CDR2 YFSETQ. The cysteine opens and the phenylalanine closes a CDR3 of 14 amino acids. Only CDR3 DNA is held: 42 bases, read in frame from base 1. The V end loses 2 bases and the J end loses 6 bases, and a stretch of 12 bases separates them. Participants in the prospective study were enrolled through a virtual design, were aged 18 to 89 years, and lived in under 25 United States geographic areas. In the prospective study, cohorts were assigned on the basis of participant-reported clinical history obtained from a screening survey and a study questionnaire. In the prospective study, whole blood, serum and a nasopharyngeal or oropharyngeal swab were collected from each participant by mobile phlebotomists. Prospective study participants could optionally give additional blood draws and questionnaires over an approximately two-month period. Before DNA extraction, prospective study blood samples were shipped either frozen or at room temperature.

TCRbeta CDR3 regions were amplified from genomic DNA by means of the immunoSEQ Assay, a bias-controlled multiplex PCR. On the study's bioinformatics: The number of nucleated cells in each sample was estimated from the amplification of reference gene primers within the assay. To quantify the absolute abundance of each unique TCRbeta CDR3 rearrangement, sequence reads were collapsed and filtered. For each sample, productive Simpson clonality was calculated as the square root of Simpson's diversity index across productive rearrangements. The clones in this table, taken by TCRdb from immuneACCESS, are in-frame only. Not every clone is retained; where verified, under half of the shortfall comes from an unresolved V gene, and the cause of the rest is unknown. V and J calls and clone size are given by that table; D and trimming were obtained from the DNA. The sample yields more than 300,000 clones; about 90% were counted once. Together, the top ten hold about 2.1% of the sample.

This clone was picked up a small number of times. No antigen is known for it. Base qualities are not provided; no much larger clone lies one nucleotide away. The sample has other DNA sequences that encode this CDR3 too. Points the paper makes about the study in general: Clinical and demographic metadata were provided uncurated, with the amount varying by source and participant.

Sequencing used PBMCs or T cells enriched from blood (not recorded which). The source of this sequence is a man aged 35 to 55 in a cohort exposed to, infected with or recovered from COVID-19 (not recorded which). The V and J genes are TRBV5-1 and TRBJ2-1; TRBD2 is possibly the D segment (6 matching bases). Here the CDR3 is given as CASSLGTGGNEQFF. The nucleotide sequence reads as follows: TGCGCCAGCAGCTTAGGGACTGGAGGCAATGAGCAGTTCTTC.